This T cell receptor (beta chain) was recorded in a study of T cells in Graves' hyperthyroidism and ophthalmopathy. This CDR3 is built from 15 residues. Trimming cost V 3 bases and J 0 bases, with 11 bases left between them. Per the germline V gene, CDR1 is SEHNR and CDR2 is FQNEAQ (reference sequence). The sample holds many counts of this clonotype. Patients with ophthalmopathy all had a Clinical Activity Score of at least 3, a NOSPECS grade of at least 4 and duration under 3 months. Isolation of PBMCs was performed on around 10 ml fresh peripheral blood. Researchers amplified the TCR beta CDR3 regions from RNA transcripts. HTBI primers were used for first-round RT-PCR of the TCR CDR3. TCRdb itself ran the multiplex PCR reads through MiXCR, one entry per CDR3 protein. Of over 250,000 distinct CDR3 sequences in the sample, about 15% were seen once.

The specimen sequenced was blood. The chain carries TRBV7-9 and TRBJ1-1; D is undetermined. The TCR sequence derives from a woman aged 60-70 years with Graves' ophthalmopathy. Here the CDR3 reads CASSLGSSLNTEAFF. The CDR3, as DNA: TGTGCCAGCAGCTTGGGTAGCAGTTTGAACACTGAAGCTTTCTTT.